This T cell receptor (beta chain) was recovered during a study of response to subunit inactivated influenza vaccine. Study results and caveats: New T cells are recruited in small numbers by each seasonal influenza vaccination, according to the authors' suggestion.

This clonotype was counted only a few times. Its antigen is currently unknown. MiXCR, run by TCRdb on the RT-PCR reads, gives a single entry per CDR3 protein. The sample has hundreds of thousands of distinct CDR3 sequences, around 25% seen once. The CDR3 totals 12 residues. The V end was cut by 1 base, the J end by 10 bases, with 8 bases between. The germline V gene has CDR1 SGHTA and CDR2 FQGNSA. The chain links TRBV7-2 to TRBJ2-1; D gene uncertain. The TCR sequence derives from a man aged 45-65 years who received an inactivated influenza vaccine. The sequencing used CD4+ T cells sorted from PBMCs, collected roughly 5 days after vaccination. Here the CDR3 reads CASSLVGIEQFF. The CDR3 coding sequence is TGTGCCAGCAGCTTAGTGGGGATCGAGCAGTTCTTC.